A single T cell receptor beta chain is shown here with its context. The data are from a study of blood T cell repertoires in COVID-19. Overall study context: The United States, Italy and Spain provided the acute and convalescent COVID-19 samples. T cells, B-cell-depleted T cells, or PBMCs supplied cDNA or gDNA.

In the authors' methods: Amplifying reference gene primers gave estimates of nucleated cell counts. Data came from immunoSEQ multiplex PCR; TCRdb stores just in-frame clones and leaves some out. D and trimming come from the DNA, and the V and J calls and clone size come from that table. This sample has approximately 290,000 clones; about 85% occur once, and the top ten carry 2% to 3%. From germline, CDR1 is SGHTA and CDR2 FQGNSA. V lost 6 bases and J lost 6, with 14 bases in between. This CDR3 comprises 13 residues. The source is a man between 18 and 35 years old with active or convalescent COVID-19. This rearrangement joins TRBV7-2 to TRBJ1-1; no clear D. The sample consisted of peripheral blood. CDR3 coding DNA: TGTGCCAGCAGGCTAGGGAGGTGGGCTGAAGCTTTCTTT. Its translation: CASRLGRWAEAFF. Full variable domain (outside the CDR3, taken from reference TRBV7-2 and TRBJ1-1): GAGVSQSPSNKVTEKGKDVELRCDPISGHTALYWYRQSLGQGLEFLIYFQGNSAPDKSGLPSDRFSAERTGGSVSTLTIQRTQQEDSAVYLCASRLGRWAEAFFGQGTRLTVV.